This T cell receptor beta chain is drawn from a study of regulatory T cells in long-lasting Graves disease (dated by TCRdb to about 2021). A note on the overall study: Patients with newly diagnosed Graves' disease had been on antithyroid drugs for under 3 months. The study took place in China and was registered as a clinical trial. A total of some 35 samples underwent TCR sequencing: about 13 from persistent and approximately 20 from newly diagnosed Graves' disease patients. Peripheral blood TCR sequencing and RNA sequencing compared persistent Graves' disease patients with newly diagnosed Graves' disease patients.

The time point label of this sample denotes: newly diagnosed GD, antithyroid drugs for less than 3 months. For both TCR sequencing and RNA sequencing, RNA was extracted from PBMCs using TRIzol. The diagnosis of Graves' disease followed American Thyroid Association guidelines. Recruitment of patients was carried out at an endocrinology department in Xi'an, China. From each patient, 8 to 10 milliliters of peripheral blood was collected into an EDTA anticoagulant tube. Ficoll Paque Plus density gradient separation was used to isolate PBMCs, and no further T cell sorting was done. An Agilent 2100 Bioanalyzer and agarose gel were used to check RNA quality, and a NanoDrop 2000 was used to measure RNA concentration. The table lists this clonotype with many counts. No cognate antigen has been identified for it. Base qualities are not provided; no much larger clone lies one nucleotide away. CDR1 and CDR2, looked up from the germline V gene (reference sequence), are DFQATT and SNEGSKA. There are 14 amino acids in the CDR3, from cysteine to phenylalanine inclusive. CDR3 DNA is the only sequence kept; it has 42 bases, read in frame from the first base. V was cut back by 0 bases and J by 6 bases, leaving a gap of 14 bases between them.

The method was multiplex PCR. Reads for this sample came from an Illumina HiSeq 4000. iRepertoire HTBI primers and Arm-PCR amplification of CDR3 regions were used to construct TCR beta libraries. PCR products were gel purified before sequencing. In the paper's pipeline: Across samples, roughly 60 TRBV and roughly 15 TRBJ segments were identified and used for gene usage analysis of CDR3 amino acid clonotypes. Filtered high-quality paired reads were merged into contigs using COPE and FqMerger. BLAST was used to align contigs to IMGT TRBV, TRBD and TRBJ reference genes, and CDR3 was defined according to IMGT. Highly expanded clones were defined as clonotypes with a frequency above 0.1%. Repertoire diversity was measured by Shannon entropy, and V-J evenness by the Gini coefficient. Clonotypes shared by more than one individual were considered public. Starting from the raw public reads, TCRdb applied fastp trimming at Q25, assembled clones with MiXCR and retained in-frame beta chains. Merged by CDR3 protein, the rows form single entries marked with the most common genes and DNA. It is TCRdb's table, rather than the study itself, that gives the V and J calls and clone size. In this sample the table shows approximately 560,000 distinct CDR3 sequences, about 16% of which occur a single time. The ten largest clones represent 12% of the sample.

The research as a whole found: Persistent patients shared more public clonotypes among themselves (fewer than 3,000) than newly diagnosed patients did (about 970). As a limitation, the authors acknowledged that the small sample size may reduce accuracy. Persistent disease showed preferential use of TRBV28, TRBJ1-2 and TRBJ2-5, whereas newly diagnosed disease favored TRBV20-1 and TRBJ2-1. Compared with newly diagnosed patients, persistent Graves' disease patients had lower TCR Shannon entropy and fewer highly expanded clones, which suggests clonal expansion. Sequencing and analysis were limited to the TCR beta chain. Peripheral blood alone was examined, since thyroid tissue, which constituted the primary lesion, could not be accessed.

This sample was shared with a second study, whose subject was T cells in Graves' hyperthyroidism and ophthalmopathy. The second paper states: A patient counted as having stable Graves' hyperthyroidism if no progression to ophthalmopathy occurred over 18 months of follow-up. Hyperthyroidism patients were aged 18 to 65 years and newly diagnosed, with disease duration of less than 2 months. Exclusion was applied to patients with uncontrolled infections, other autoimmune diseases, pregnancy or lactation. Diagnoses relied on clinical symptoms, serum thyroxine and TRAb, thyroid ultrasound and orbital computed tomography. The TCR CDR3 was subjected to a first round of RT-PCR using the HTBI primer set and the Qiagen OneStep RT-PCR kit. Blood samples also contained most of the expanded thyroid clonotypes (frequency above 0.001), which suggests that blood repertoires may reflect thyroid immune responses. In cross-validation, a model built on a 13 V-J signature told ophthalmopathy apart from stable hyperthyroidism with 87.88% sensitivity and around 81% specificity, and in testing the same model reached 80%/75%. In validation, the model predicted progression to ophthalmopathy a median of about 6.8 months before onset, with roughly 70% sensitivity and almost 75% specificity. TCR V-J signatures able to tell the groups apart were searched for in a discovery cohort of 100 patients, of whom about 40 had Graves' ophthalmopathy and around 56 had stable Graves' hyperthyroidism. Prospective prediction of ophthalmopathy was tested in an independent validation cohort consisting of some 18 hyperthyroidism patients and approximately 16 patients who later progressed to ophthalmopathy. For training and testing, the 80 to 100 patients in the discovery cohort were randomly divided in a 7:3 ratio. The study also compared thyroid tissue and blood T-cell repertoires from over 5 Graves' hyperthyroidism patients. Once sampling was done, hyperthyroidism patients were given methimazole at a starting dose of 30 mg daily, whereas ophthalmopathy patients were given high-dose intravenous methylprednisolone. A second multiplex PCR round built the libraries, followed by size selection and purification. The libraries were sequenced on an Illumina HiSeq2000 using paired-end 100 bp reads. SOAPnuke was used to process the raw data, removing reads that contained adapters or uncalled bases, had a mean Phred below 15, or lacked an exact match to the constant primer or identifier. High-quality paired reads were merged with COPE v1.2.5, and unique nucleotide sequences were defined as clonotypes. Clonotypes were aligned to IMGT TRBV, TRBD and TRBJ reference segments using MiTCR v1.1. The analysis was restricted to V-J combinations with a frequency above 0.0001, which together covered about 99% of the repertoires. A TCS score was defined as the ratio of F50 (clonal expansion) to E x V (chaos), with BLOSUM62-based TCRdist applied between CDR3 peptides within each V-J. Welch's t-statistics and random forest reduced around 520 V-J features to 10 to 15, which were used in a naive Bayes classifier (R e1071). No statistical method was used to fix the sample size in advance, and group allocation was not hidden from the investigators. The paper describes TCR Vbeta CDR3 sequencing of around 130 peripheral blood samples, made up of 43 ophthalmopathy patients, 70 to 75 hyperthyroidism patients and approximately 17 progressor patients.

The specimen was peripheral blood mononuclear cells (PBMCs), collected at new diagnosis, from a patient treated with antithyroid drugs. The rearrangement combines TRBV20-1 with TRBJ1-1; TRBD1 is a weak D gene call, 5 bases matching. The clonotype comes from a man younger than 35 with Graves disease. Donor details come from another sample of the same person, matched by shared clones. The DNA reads TGCAGTGCTAGAGATACGTCAGGGCACGCTGAAGCTTTCTTT. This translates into CSARDTSGHAEAFF.